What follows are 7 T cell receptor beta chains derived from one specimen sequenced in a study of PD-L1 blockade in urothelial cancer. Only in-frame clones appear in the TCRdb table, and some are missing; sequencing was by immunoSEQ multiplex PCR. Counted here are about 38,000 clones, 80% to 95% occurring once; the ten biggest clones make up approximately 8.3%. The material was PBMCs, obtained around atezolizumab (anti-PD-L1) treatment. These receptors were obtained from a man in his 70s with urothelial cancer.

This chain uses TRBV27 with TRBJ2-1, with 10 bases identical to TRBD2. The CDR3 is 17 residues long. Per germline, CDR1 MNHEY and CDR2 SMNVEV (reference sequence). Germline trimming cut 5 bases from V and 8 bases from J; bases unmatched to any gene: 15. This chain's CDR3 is CASSGLAGAAGPDEQFF. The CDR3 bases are TGTGCCAGCAGTGGGCTAGCGGGAGCTGCTGGCCCCGATGAGCAGTTCTTC.

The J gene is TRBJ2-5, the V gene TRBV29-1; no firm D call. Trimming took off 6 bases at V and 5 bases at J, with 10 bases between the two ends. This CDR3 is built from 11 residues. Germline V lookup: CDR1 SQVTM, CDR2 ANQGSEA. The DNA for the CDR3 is TGCAGCGTGCGAGTACTGGAGACCCAGTACTTC. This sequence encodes CSVRVLETQYF.

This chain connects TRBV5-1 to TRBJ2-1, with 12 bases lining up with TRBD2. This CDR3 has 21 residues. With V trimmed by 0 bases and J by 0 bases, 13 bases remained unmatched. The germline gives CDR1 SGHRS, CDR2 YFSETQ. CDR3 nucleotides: TGCGCCAGCAGCTTGGGGGATCGACTAGCGGGAGCTCGGGGCTCCTACAATGAGCAGTTCTTC. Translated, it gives CASSLGDRLAGARGSYNEQFF.

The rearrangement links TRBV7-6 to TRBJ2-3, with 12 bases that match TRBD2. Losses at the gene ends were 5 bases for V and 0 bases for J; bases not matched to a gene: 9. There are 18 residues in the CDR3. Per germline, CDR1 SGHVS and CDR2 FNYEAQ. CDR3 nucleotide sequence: TGTGCCAGCAGCGCCACGGTCACTAGCGGGAGGAGCACAGATACGCAGTATTTT. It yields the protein CASSATVTSGRSTDTQYF.

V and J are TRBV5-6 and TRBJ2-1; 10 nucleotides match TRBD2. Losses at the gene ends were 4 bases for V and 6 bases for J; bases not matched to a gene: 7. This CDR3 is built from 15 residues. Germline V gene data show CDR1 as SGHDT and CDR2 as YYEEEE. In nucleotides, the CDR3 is TGTGCCAGCAGCACCCTAGCGGGAGCGGGCAATGAGCAGTTCTTC. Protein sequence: CASSTLAGAGNEQFF.

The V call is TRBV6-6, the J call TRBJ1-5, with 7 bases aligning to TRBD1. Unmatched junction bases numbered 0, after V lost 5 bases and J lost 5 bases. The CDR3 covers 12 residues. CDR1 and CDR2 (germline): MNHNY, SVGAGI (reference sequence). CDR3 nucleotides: TGTGCCAGCAGTACAGGGGATCAGCCCCAGCATTTT. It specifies CASSTGDQPQHF.

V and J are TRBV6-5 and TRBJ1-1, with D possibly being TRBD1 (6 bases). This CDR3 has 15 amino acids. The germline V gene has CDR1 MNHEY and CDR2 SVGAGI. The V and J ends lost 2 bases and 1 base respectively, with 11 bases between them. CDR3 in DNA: TGTGCCAGCAGTTACACAGGGACTACGAACACTGAAGCTTTCTTT. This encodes CASSYTGTTNTEAFF.